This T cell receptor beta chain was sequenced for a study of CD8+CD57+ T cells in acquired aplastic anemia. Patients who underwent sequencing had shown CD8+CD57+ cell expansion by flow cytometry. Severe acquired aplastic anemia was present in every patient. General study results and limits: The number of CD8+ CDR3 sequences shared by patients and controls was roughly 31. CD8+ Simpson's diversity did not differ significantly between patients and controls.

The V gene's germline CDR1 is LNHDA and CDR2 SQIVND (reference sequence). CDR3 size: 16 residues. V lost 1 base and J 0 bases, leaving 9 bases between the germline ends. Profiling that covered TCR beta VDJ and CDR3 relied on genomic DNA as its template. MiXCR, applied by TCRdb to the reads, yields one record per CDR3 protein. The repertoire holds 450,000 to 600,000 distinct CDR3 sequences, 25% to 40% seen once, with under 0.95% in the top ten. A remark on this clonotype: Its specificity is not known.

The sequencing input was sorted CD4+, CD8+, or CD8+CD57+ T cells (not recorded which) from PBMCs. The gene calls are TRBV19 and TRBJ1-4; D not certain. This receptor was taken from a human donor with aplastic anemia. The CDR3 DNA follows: TGTGCCAGTAGTATAGGCCTTGCAGCAACTAATGAAAAACTGTTTTTT. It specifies CASSIGLAATNEKLFF.